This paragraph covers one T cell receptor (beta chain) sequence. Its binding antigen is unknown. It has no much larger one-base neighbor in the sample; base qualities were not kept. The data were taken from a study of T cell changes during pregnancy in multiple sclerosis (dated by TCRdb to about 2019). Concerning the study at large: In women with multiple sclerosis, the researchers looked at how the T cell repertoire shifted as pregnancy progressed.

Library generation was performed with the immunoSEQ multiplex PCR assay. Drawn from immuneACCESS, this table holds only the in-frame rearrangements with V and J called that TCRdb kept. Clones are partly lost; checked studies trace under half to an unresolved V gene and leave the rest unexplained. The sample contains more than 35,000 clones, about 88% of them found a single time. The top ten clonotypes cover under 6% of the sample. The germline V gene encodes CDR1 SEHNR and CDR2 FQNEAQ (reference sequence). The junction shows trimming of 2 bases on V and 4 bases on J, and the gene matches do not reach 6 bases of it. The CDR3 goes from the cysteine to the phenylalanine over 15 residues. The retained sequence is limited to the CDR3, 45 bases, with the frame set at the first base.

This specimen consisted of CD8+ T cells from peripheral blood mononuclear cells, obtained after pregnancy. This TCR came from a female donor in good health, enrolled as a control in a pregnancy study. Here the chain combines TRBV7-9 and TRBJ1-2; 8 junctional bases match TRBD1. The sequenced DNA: TGTGCCAGCAGCTTAATCGGGACAGGTGTCTATGGCTACACCTTC. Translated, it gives CASSLIGTGVYGYTF. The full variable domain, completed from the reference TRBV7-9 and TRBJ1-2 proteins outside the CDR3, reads DTGVSQNPRHKITKRGQNVTFRCDPISEHNRLYWYRQTLGQGPEFLTYFQNEAQLEKSRLLSDRFSAERPKGSFSTLEIQRTEQGDSAMYLCASSLIGTGVYGYTFGSGTRLTVV.